This is a list of T cell receptor beta chains from one sample in a study of T cells after yellow fever vaccination. From the 5' RACE reads, TCRdb called clonotypes with MiXCR, one entry per CDR3 protein. The sample has under 550,000 distinct CDR3 sequences; 21% are singletons. The material was PBMCs, obtained approximately 22 days after the first yellow fever vaccination. The origin of the receptors is a man younger than 30 who received the YFV17D yellow fever vaccine. The CDR3 runs from the conserved cysteine through the conserved F or W. Fields, in order: V gene, CDR3 protein.

V gene: TRBV7-2
CDR3 protein: CASSLPGYQETQYF

V gene: TRBV7-2
CDR3 protein: CASSLMELLGGEQYF

V gene: TRBV20-1
CDR3 protein: CSALRGAISYNEQFF

V gene: TRBV4-1
CDR3 protein: CASSQGRQLYTEAFF

V gene: TRBV12-3/TRBV12-4
CDR3 protein: CASSTGQGGNEKLFF

V gene: TRBV12-3/TRBV12-4
CDR3 protein: CASSGGKRAFF

V gene: TRBV5-1
CDR3 protein: CASSFQGLLGTDTQYF

V gene: TRBV25-1
CDR3 protein: CASSIQGQNTEAFF

V gene: TRBV12-3/TRBV12-4
CDR3 protein: CASSLRVTGELFF

V gene: TRBV9
CDR3 protein: CASSAHHASGANVLTF

V gene: TRBV6-5
CDR3 protein: CASSYSGATGYGYTF

V gene: TRBV4-3
CDR3 protein: CASSQDRWGRGGELFF

V gene: TRBV7-2
CDR3 protein: CASSLWASSNEQFF

V gene: TRBV7-2
CDR3 protein: CASSQRTGGNTGELFF